The source of this T cell receptor beta chain is a study of glioma-infiltrating T cells after dendritic cell vaccination (TCRdb year 2016). Background for the entire study: A cohort of approximately 15 glioblastoma patients from Phase I and II dendritic cell vaccination trials was included, of whom 9 were newly diagnosed and 6 had recurrent disease. Patients received autologous tumor lysate-pulsed dendritic cell vaccination between the early 2000s and the early 2010s. The vaccine consisted of monocyte-derived dendritic cells cultured approximately seven days with IL-4 and GM-CSF, then pulsed overnight with autologous tumor lysate. Each patient was given three intradermal dendritic cell vaccine injections, spaced two weeks apart, in the arm below the axilla. Deep sequencing of TCR beta CDR3 regions was used to quantify tumor-infiltrating lymphocyte content and compare tumor and blood repertoires in dendritic cell-vaccinated glioblastoma patients. Survival after dendritic cell vaccination was correlated with TCR sequencing metrics, such as TIL content and the overlap between tumor and blood repertoires.

The immunoSEQ assay amplified TCRB CDR3 regions from around 2 micrograms of genomic DNA, or from all available DNA when less than that amount was available. The multiplex PCR relied on 60 forward primers for TCR V beta segments and 13 reverse primers for J beta segments. To estimate the number of reads per starting template, synthetic control templates were added to each sample at limiting dilution. The Illumina HiSeq System generated sequencing reads of 87 bp. For the original study's pipeline: PCR and sequencing errors were removed by a nearest neighbor algorithm that merged closely related sequences. TCR overlap was defined as the percentage of unique tumor TCR beta sequences that were also present in the same patient's peripheral blood. Here the immuneACCESS table is served through TCRdb, limited to in-frame sequences with V and J called. Missing clones are a known gap in these copies; in checked studies unresolved V genes cover under half, and the rest lacks a known reason. That table gives V, J and clone size, and the DNA gave D and trimming. For this sample there are more than 45,000 clones; approximately 80% appear just once. Roughly 14% of the sample is in the top ten clones.

This clone has just a few counts. Its antigen remains unidentified. No quality values exist for individual bases; no much larger clone is one base distant. Per the publication, the time point label means: after dendritic cell vaccination, including at tumor progression/relapse. Patients were selected for having adequate residual fresh-frozen tumor tissue and more than two years of available survival data. Molecular status otherwise varied across the glioblastoma patients, but none of them carried an isocitrate dehydrogenase mutation. PBMC were collected before vaccination, two weeks after the third vaccination, and at tumor progression when it occurred. Genomic DNA was extracted with the Qiagen DNeasy Blood extraction Kit. Relative to germline, V is 5 bases shorter and J is 4 bases shorter, with 8 bases between their ends. CDR1 and CDR2 are read off the germline V gene as MRHNA and SNTAGT. The CDR3 numbers 13 residues from cysteine through phenylalanine. Only the CDR3 region is kept as DNA, spanning 39 bases read in frame from base 1.

What the work shows at the level of the full study, not this receptor alone: The three-group TCR overlap response model was described as speculative and requiring prospective validation. The cohort was small and heterogeneous, with few patients having full blood and tumor sets and even fewer initial-recurrent tumor pairs. After dendritic cell vaccination, a higher estimated pretreatment TIL content predicted longer time to progression and overall survival. TCR clonality showed no direct relationship with survival, which suggests that a diverse polyclonal response may matter.

The sequence joins TRBV6-4 to TRBJ2-2, and TRBD2 may be the D gene, going by 6 matching bases. This clonotype originated in a human donor with glioblastoma. The material sequenced was blood, taken after dendritic cell vaccination. The CDR3 protein: CASSPSVTGELFF. The nucleotide sequence reads TGTGCCAGCAGTCCTAGCGTCACCGGGGAGCTGTTTTTT.